This entry describes one TCR beta chain. Its antigen remains unknown. The V gene lost 1 base and the J gene lost 3 bases, with 3 bases spanning the gap. The germline V gene encodes CDR1 SGHVS and CDR2 FNYEAQ. CDR3 length equals 12 residues. Survey level was the resolution at which the v3.0 immunoSEQ assay ran. The assay was immunoSEQ multiplex PCR, and TCRdb's table has in-frame clones only and misses some. The table has tens of thousands of clones, over 75% seen once. This entry is derived from a study of long-term antiretroviral therapy in people with HIV. Findings of the study overall: Upon ART, diversity increased but remained lower than transplant donor controls. The range of CDR3 lengths in HIV repertoires proved narrower than that found in controls.

The sequence derives from a woman in her thirties with HIV. The sequencing here drew on unsorted PBMCs, taken 1.1 years before starting antiretroviral therapy. The chain combines TRBV7-6 with TRBJ2-5; D remains ambiguous. The CDR3 loop reads CASSLVKETQYF. As DNA, the CDR3 is TGTGCCAGCAGCTTAGTAAAAGAGACCCAGTACTTC. The full variable domain, its missing parts supplied by reference TRBV7-6 and TRBJ2-5, is GAGVSQSPRYKVTKRGQDVALRCDPISGHVSLYWYRQALGQGPEFLTYFNYEAQQDKSGLPNDRFSAERPEGSISTLTIQRTEQRDSAMYRCASSLVKETQYFGPGTRLLVL.